This TCR beta chain was profiled in a study of T cell changes during pregnancy in multiple sclerosis. The assay was immunoSEQ multiplex PCR, and TCRdb's table has in-frame clones only and misses some. The data contain 40,000 or so clones, about 91% of them singletons. V was shortened by 5 bases and J by 3 bases, with 17 bases between the two germline ends. This CDR3 comprises 16 residues. From germline, CDR1 is MNHEY and CDR2 SMNVEV (reference sequence). This clone was picked up a small number of times. The material was CD8+ T cells from peripheral blood mononuclear cells, obtained after pregnancy. The rearrangement links TRBV27 to TRBJ1-5, with TRBD1 as a possible D gene (6 bases). The source of this sequence is a female donor with multiple sclerosis, enrolled in a pregnancy study. CDR3 in amino acids: CASSPLEGGVNQPQHF. For the CDR3, the DNA is TGTGCCAGCAGTCCCTTAGAGGGGGGGGTCAATCAGCCCCAGCATTTT.